The 18 T cell receptor beta chains below come from one sample, sequenced in a study of prognosis after radiotherapy for stage I lung cancer. The study amplified the TCR beta CDR3 region from genomic DNA. This amplification was carried out by two rounds of multiplex PCR. Initially, in first-round PCR, primers specific to each TRBV and TRBJ gene were used. TCRdb reprocessed the multiplex PCR reads with MiXCR, giving one entry per CDR3 protein. The sample includes about 12,000 distinct CDR3 sequences, less than 55% of them seen just once. Sequencing was performed on PBMCs, taken before or after stereotactic body radiation therapy (not recorded which). The receptor source for this set is a donor of 50 years or more with non-small cell lung cancer.

There are many counts of this clonotype. CDR3 protein: CASSLEPSTGHTQYF. Written as DNA, the CDR3 is TGCGCCAGCAGCTTGGAACCATCGACAGGCCATACGCAGTATTTT. The chain carries TRBV5-1 and TRBJ2-3; D may be TRBD1 (6 bases). V was cut by 0 bases and J by 7 bases, with 15 bases left in between. This CDR3 contains 15 residues. From germline, CDR1 is SGHRS and CDR2 YFSETQ.

This clonotype was seen a single time. It is likely a read error: a sequence one base away is far more abundant. The gene calls are TRBV12-3 or TRBV12-4 and TRBJ2-4; a possible D gene is TRBD2 (6 bases). This CDR3 has 12 amino acids. For the CDR3, the DNA is TGTGCCAGCAGGACAGCGGGTAATGAGCATTTCTTC. Translation: CASRTAGNEHFF.

This clonotype was recorded only once. The V gene is TRBV2, the J gene TRBJ2-1, with TRBD2 matching 14 bases. This CDR3 has 16 amino acids. Germline lookup yields CDR1 SNHLY and CDR2 FYNNEI. V dropped 2 bases and J dropped 4; count of bases not matched to a gene: 1. CDR3: CASSERLAGGYNEQFF. CDR3 DNA: TGTGCCAGCAGTGAAAGACTAGCGGGAGGGTACAATGAGCAGTTCTTC.

By share of the sample, this clonotype is medium-sized (0.01 to 0.1%). The chain joins TRBV6-5 to TRBJ2-3, with unresolved D. Looked up from germline, CDR1 is MNHEY and CDR2 is SVGAGI. Trimming shortened V by 0 bases and J by 6 bases, and 10 bases separated the two germline ends. The CDR3 spans 14 residues. The CDR3 region has the DNA TGTGCCAGCAGTTACTCGTGGTACACGGATACGCAGTATTTT. Its protein product is CASSYSWYTDTQYF.

This clonotype was recorded at least ten times. The CDR3 nucleotides read TGCAGTGCTACAACTTCTCTAGCGACTACTTACAATGAGCAGTTCTTC. Encoded protein: CSATTSLATTYNEQFF. The chain employs TRBV20-1 and TRBJ2-1; weak D call: TRBD2 (6 bases). Trimming took 4 bases from V and 4 from J, leaving 20 bases between them. This CDR3 has 16 amino acids. CDR1 and CDR2 from the germline V gene are DFQATT and SNEGSKA (reference sequence).

This clonotype occurred many times. V usage is TRBV9 and J usage is TRBJ1-1; TRBD1 aligns across 8 bases. Germline CDR1 and CDR2: SGDLS and YYNGEE. Trimming cost V 3 bases and J 0 bases; bases outside gene matches: 4. This CDR3 comprises 15 residues. The DNA of the CDR3 is TGTGCCAGCAGCGCCCGGGACAGGCTGAACACTGAAGCTTTCTTT. It specifies CASSARDRLNTEAFF.

This clonotype showed up many times. The chain links TRBV4-3 to TRBJ2-7; the D call may be TRBD1 or TRBD2 (5 bases each). This CDR3 spans 14 amino acids. The V and J ends lost 2 bases and 0 bases respectively, with 8 bases between them. CDR1 is LGHNA and CDR2 is YSLEER in the germline V gene. The CDR3 DNA is TGCGCCAGCAGCCAACGGGACGACTCCTACGAGCAGTACTTC. This encodes CASSQRDDSYEQYF.

This clonotype was counted a single time. This chain connects TRBV19 to TRBJ2-1; D gene ambiguous. The length of the CDR3 is 17 residues. In germline, CDR1 is LNHDA, CDR2 SQIVND (reference sequence). Trimming shortened V by 3 bases and J by 0 bases, and 15 bases separated the two germline ends. CDR3 nucleotide sequence: TGTGCCAGTAGTATCCGTCGACATATGAGCTCCTACAATGAGCAGTTCTTC. It yields the protein CASSIRRHMSSYNEQFF.

A word on this clonotype: A far more abundant clone sits one base away, making this likely a read error. The genes are TRBV4-3 and TRBJ2-5; tentative D call: TRBD2 (5 bases). The J call could be wrong; TRBJ2-1 is a better fit for the DNA end. The CDR3 has 14 residues. The germline CDR1 and CDR2 sequences are LGHNA and YSLEER. CDR3 in DNA: TGCGCCAGCAGCCCCTGGACTTCCATCAATGAGCAGTTCTTC. Amino acids: CASSPWTSINEQFF.

The genes are TRBV19 and TRBJ1-6, with D perhaps matching TRBD1 (5 bases). V lost 5 bases to trimming and J lost 18 bases, with 23 bases between them. CDR1 and CDR2 (germline): LNHDA, SQIVND (reference sequence). This CDR3 spans 14 amino acids. The CDR3 here is CASSSKGPGRHPHF. The CDR3 DNA follows: TGTGCCAGTAGTTCAAAGGGACCGGGGAGGCACCCCCACTTT.

The count of this clonotype is one. A far larger clone is a single base away, which makes a read error likely. The chain recombines TRBV5-1 with TRBJ2-7; TRBD2 aligns across 9 bases. The germline CDR1 and CDR2 sequences are SGHRS and YFSETQ. CDR3 size: 15 residues. CDR3 DNA: TGCGCCAGCAGCTGGGGGACTAGCAGGGACAATGAGCAGTCCTTC. Its protein is CASSWGTSRDNEQSF.

This clonotype was observed at least ten times. The CDR3 loop reads CASALGLDTQYF. The CDR3 DNA reads as TGCGCCAGCGCGTTAGGGTTGGATACGCAGTATTTT. This chain uses TRBV5-1 with TRBJ2-3; no reliable D call. CDR3 length: 12 residues. V shed 7 bases and J shed 6 bases, with 12 bases lying between them. In germline, CDR1 is SGHRS, CDR2 YFSETQ.

The V gene is TRBV6-1, the J gene TRBJ2-3; possibly TRBD2 for D (6 bases). The V gene lost 2 bases and the J gene lost 4 bases, with 16 bases spanning the gap. CDR1 is MNHNS and CDR2 is SASEGT in the germline V gene. This CDR3 has 16 residues. The CDR3 sequence is CASSEQAGFIADTQYF. The CDR3 nucleotides are TGTGCCAGCAGTGAACAGGCGGGGTTCATCGCAGATACGCAGTATTTT.

The chain employs TRBV27 and TRBJ2-1; 7 positions match TRBD2. The germline V gene has CDR1 MNHEY and CDR2 SMNVEV (reference sequence). The CDR3 sequence is 16 residues long. V was pared by 3 bases and J by 7 bases, with 12 bases of the junction left unmatched. The CDR3 sequence is CASSFTSVKMVNEQFF. As DNA, the CDR3 is TGTGCCAGCAGTTTCACTAGCGTAAAGATGGTAAATGAGCAGTTCTTC.

The chain joins TRBV15 to TRBJ2-7; no clear D. The CDR3 has 14 residues. The germline CDR1 and CDR2 sequences are LNHNV and YYDKDF (reference sequence). V was trimmed by 0 bases and J by 2 bases, leaving 8 bases between them. This CDR3 is CATSREAAPYEQYF. For the CDR3, the DNA is TGTGCCACCAGCAGAGAGGCGGCCCCCTACGAGCAGTACTTC.

The CDR3: CASSDSPNEELFF. In DNA form, the CDR3 reads TGTGCCAGCAGTGACTCTCCGAACGAGGAGCTGTTTTTT. This rearrangement joins TRBV6-4 to TRBJ2-2, with no clear D. The V gene lost 0 bases and the J gene lost 10 bases, with 9 bases spanning the gap. The CDR3 has 13 residues. Germline lookup yields CDR1 MRHNA and CDR2 SNTAGT.

The sample holds many counts of this clonotype. V is TRBV7-3 and J is TRBJ2-1; either TRBD1 or TRBD2 may supply D (7 bases each). CDR1 and CDR2 (germline): SGHTA, FQGTGA. V was clipped by 2 bases and J by 4 bases, with 15 bases between them. The CDR3 runs 16 residues. The CDR3 loop is CASSLRGDRNYNEQFF. CDR3 bases: TGTGCCAGCAGCTTACGGGGGGACAGAAATTACAATGAGCAGTTCTTC.

This chain joins TRBV11-3 and TRBJ2-2, with 11 bases lining up with TRBD2. CDR1 and CDR2 (germline): SGHNT, YENEEA. The CDR3 is 16 residues long. Trimming removed 4 bases from V and 3 bases from J; junction bases left unmatched: 4. DNA of the CDR3: TGTGCCAGCAGCTGGCTAGCGGGAGGCGACACCGGGGAGCTGTTTTTT. This gives the protein CASSWLAGGDTGELFF.